The 3 T cell receptor beta chains reported below all come from one sample, sequenced in a study of CD8 T cells in Susac syndrome (dated by TCRdb to between 2018 and 2020). Libraries were constructed by the immunoSEQ multiplex PCR assay. RNA was extracted using the RNeasy kit, and about 0.45 to 1 ug of the RNA was reverse transcribed with random hexamers. TCRdb applied fastp at Q25 and MiXCR to the public reads, then kept only in-frame beta chains. One record per CDR3 amino acid sequence lists the most common genes and DNA. The sample contains tens of thousands of distinct CDR3 sequences, around 96% of them found a single time. 0.085% to 0.14% of the sample belongs to the ten largest clones. The material sequenced was CD4+ T cells from PBMCs. The source of these receptors is a human donor with multiple sclerosis.

The chain recombines TRBV6-5 with TRBJ2-7; the match to TRBD1 covers 9 bases. The CDR3 length is 15 residues. Looked up from germline, CDR1 is MNHEY and CDR2 is SVGAGI. V was clipped by 6 bases and J by 5 bases; unmatched bases: 11. CDR3 loop: CASSRVQGARHEQYF. DNA for the CDR3: TGTGCCAGCAGCCGCGTACAGGGGGCTCGGCACGAGCAGTACTTC.

As concerns this clonotype: One end of the junction does not line up with germline, which may come from a read error. This sequence joins TRBV12-3 or TRBV12-4 and TRBJ2-7; D may correspond to TRBD1 or TRBD2 (5 bases each). CDR3 length: 11 amino acids. The CDR3 here is CASSKRDEQYF. In DNA form, the CDR3 reads TGTGCCAGCAGCAAAAGGGACGAACAGTACTTC.

V is TRBV7-9 and J is TRBJ2-2; 11 bases match TRBD1. J gave up 4 bases and V 5 bases, and 3 bases lay outside the gene matches. CDR3 size: 15 residues. CDR1 and CDR2 from the germline V gene are SEHNR and FQNEAQ (reference sequence). The CDR3 nucleotides are TGTGCCAGCAGCCGGACAGGGGGCGTCACCGGGGAGCTGTTTTTT. This translates into CASSRTGGVTGELFF.